These 22 T cell receptor beta chains were all obtained from the same sample, sequenced in a study of blood T cell repertoires in COVID-19. Sequenced by immunoSEQ multiplex PCR; TCRdb stores in-frame clones only, minus some. In the table there are 350,000 to 400,000 clones, 80% to 95% of which are singletons. Material for sequencing was PBMCs or T cells enriched from blood (not recorded which). These receptors originate from a woman aged 40 to 55 who had been exposed to COVID-19.

This rearrangement joins TRBV7-3 to TRBJ2-5; D possibly corresponds to TRBD2 (6 bases). The CDR3 length is 14 residues. The V end lost 2 bases, the J end lost 5 bases, and 12 bases lay between the germline ends. Germline-derived CDR1 and CDR2 are SGHTA and FQGTGA. In DNA, the CDR3 is TGTGCCAGCAGCTTAGGAGGGGCTAAGGAGACCCAGTACTTC. This encodes CASSLGGAKETQYF.

The chain carries TRBV2 and TRBJ1-2, with D possibly TRBD1 on 6 matching bases. The CDR3 has 13 residues. Germline V gives CDR1 SNHLY, CDR2 FYNNEI. The V end lost 8 bases, the J end lost 4 bases, and 14 bases lay between the germline ends. CDR3: CASGSTGPYGYTF. The DNA for the CDR3 is TGTGCCAGCGGAAGCACAGGGCCCTATGGCTACACCTTC.

The V and J genes are TRBV30 and TRBJ1-5; D gene ambiguous. V dropped 2 bases and J dropped 6 bases, with 11 bases sitting between them. From germline, CDR1 is GTSNPN and CDR2 SVGIG (reference sequence). This CDR3 is built from 13 residues. The chain's CDR3 is CAWSPSSLQPQHF. The CDR3 DNA sequence: TGTGCCTGGAGTCCTTCCTCCCTTCAGCCCCAGCATTTT.

This chain links TRBV5-1 with TRBJ2-3; D perhaps matches TRBD2 (5 bases). Trimming cost V 0 bases and J 0 bases, with 8 bases left between them. Looked up from germline, CDR1 is SGHRS and CDR2 is YFSETQ. This CDR3 has 15 residues. In DNA form, the CDR3 reads TGCGCCAGCAGCTTGGTGGGAGCTAGCACAGATACGCAGTATTTT. The encoded protein is CASSLVGASTDTQYF.

The CDR3 sequence is CASSVRTEGYEQYF. The CDR3, as DNA: TGCGCCAGCAGCGTGAGGACAGAGGGGTACGAGCAGTACTTC. The chain combines TRBV5-1 with TRBJ2-7; D perhaps matches TRBD1 (6 bases). The ends were cut back, 4 bases at V and 4 bases at J, with 15 bases in the middle. The CDR3 runs to 14 residues. The germline V gene encodes CDR1 SGHRS and CDR2 YFSETQ. The complete variable domain, with remaining parts taken from reference TRBV5-1 and TRBJ2-7, reads KAGVTQTPRYLIKTRGQQVTLSCSPISGHRSVSWYQQTPGQGLQFLFEYFSETQRNKGNFPGRFSGRQFSNSRSEMNVSTLELGDSALYLCASSVRTEGYEQYFGPGTRLTVT.

The gene calls are TRBV2 and TRBJ1-2; D remains ambiguous. The CDR3 consists of 14 residues. The germline gives CDR1 SNHLY, CDR2 FYNNEI. Trimming left V 3 bases short and J 4 bases short, with 12 bases between. The chain's CDR3 is CASSEEGPGYGYTF. CDR3 DNA sequence: TGTGCCAGCAGTGAGGAGGGTCCAGGCTATGGCTACACCTTC. Supplemented by reference TRBV2 and TRBJ1-2, the full variable domain reads EPEVTQTPSHQVTQMGQEVILRCVPISNHLYFYWYRQILGQKVEFLVSFYNNEISEKSEIFDDQFSVERPDGSNFTLKIRSTKLEDSAMYFCASSEEGPGYGYTFGSGTRLTVV.

This clone was detected only once. This chain connects TRBV29-1 to TRBJ2-5, with 8 bases fitting TRBD1. This CDR3 is built from 13 residues. Per the germline V gene, CDR1 is SQVTM and CDR2 is ANQGSEA. V trimming: 4 bases; J trimming: 5 bases; junction bases outside the gene matches: 6. The CDR3, as DNA: TGCAGCGTTGGACAGGGGATTCGGGAGACCCAGTACTTC. This codes for CSVGQGIRETQYF.

This sequence joins TRBV29-1 and TRBJ2-7; 9 nucleotides align to TRBD1. The CDR3 is made up of 14 amino acids. The germline V gene has CDR1 SQVTM and CDR2 ANQGSEA. Trimming took 6 bases from V and 3 from J; bases not matched to a gene: 9. The CDR3 sequence is CSVGGTGSRYEQYF. The CDR3 DNA reads as TGCAGCGTGGGCGGGACAGGGTCTCGCTACGAGCAGTACTTC.

The chain uses TRBV14 and TRBJ1-4, with D unresolved. This CDR3 is built from 20 residues. Looked up from germline, CDR1 is SGHDN and CDR2 is FVKESK. V was clipped by 0 bases and J by 0 bases, with 20 bases between them. CDR3 coding DNA: TGTGCCAGCAGCCAAGAAGCGAGTCGCGACGACCTTGCAACTAATGAAAAACTGTTTTTT. Translation: CASSQEASRDDLATNEKLFF.

The chain employs TRBV2 and TRBJ1-3; D perhaps matches TRBD1 (5 bases). CDR3 length equals 18 residues. V lost 2 bases to trimming and J lost 3 bases, with 20 bases between them. Germline V gene sequence: CDR1 SNHLY, CDR2 FYNNEI. CDR3 nucleotide sequence: TGTGCCAGCAGTGAACCCCCGTGGGGGGATGAGGTTGGAAACACCATATATTTT. This codes for CASSEPPWGDEVGNTIYF. Full variable domain (missing parts from reference TRBV2 and TRBJ1-3): EPEVTQTPSHQVTQMGQEVILRCVPISNHLYFYWYRQILGQKVEFLVSFYNNEISEKSEIFDDQFSVERPDGSNFTLKIRSTKLEDSAMYFCASSEPPWGDEVGNTIYFGEGSWLTVV.

A single count supports this clone. The rearrangement uses TRBV19 and TRBJ2-1, with 9 bases identical to TRBD2. CDR3 length: 18 residues. The V gene's germline CDR1 is LNHDA and CDR2 SQIVND (reference sequence). V lost 5 bases and J lost 0; bases outside the gene matches: 11. The CDR3 DNA sequence: TGTGCCAGTAGTGTAGCGGGAGAGGGCCCTAGCTCCTACAATGAGCAGTTCTTC. Translating gives CASSVAGEGPSSYNEQFF. Full variable domain (outside the CDR3, taken from reference TRBV19 and TRBJ2-1): DGGITQSPKYLFRKEGQNVTLSCEQNLNHDAMYWYRQDPGQGLRLIYYSQIVNDFQKGDIAEGYSVSREKKESFPLTVTSAQKNPTAFYLCASSVAGEGPSSYNEQFFGPGTRLTVL.

The chain joins TRBV6-4 to TRBJ1-2, with no clear D. Germline V gene lookup returns CDR1 MRHNA and CDR2 SNTAGT. The V gene lost 3 bases and the J gene lost 8 bases, with 10 bases spanning the gap. The CDR3 sequence is 12 residues long. In DNA form, the CDR3 reads TGTGCCAGCAGTGATTCGGGGATGGGCTACACCTTC. Amino acids: CASSDSGMGYTF.

J is TRBJ2-3 and V is TRBV7-2, with TRBD2 matching 12 bases. The length of the CDR3 is 18 residues. The J segment lost 1 base and the V segment lost 5 bases, leaving 10 bases of the junction unmatched. CDR1 is SGHTA, CDR2 FQGNSA, per germline. For the CDR3, the DNA is TGTGCCAGCAGCCTCAGACTAGCGGGAGCTTCGGGCACAGATACGCAGTATTTT. It codes for CASSLRLAGASGTDTQYF.

This clone showed up just once. The chain joins TRBV19 to TRBJ1-4; D gene ambiguous. This CDR3 has 14 residues. Deletions cut 6 bases from V and 5 bases from J, with 13 bases between. CDR1 LNHDA and CDR2 SQIVND come from the germline V gene (reference sequence). CDR3 amino acids: CASREAGSNEKLFF. As DNA, the CDR3 is TGTGCCAGTAGGGAGGCAGGATCCAATGAAAAACTGTTTTTT.

The CDR3: CASRGGSYEQYF. The CDR3, as DNA: TGTGCCAGCAGAGGCGGCTCCTACGAGCAGTACTTC. The V call is TRBV6-5, the J call TRBJ2-7, with D hard to call. Trimming shortened V by 6 bases and J by 0 bases, and 6 bases separated the two germline ends. The germline gives CDR1 MNHEY, CDR2 SVGAGI. The CDR3 runs to 12 residues.

The chain recombines TRBV4-2 with TRBJ1-5; 7 bases match TRBD1. This CDR3 is built from 18 residues. V dropped 0 bases and J dropped 0; count of bases not matched to a gene: 8. Per the germline V gene, CDR1 is LGHNA and CDR2 is YNFKEQ. This chain's CDR3 is CASSQDRDRGNSNQPQHF. The CDR3, as DNA: TGTGCCAGCAGCCAAGATAGGGACAGAGGAAATAGCAATCAGCCCCAGCATTTT.

J is TRBJ1-5 and V is TRBV5-6; D is ambiguous. V lost 0 bases and J lost 6, with 13 bases in between. CDR1 and CDR2 from the germline V gene are SGHDT and YYEEEE. This CDR3 has 15 amino acids. CDR3 nucleotides: TGTGCCAGCAGCTTGGCTCGGGGTTTCGGTCAGCCCCAGCATTTT. This translates into CASSLARGFGQPQHF.

The chain links TRBV27 to TRBJ1-2; 10 nucleotides agree with TRBD1. Per germline, CDR1 MNHEY and CDR2 SMNVEV (reference sequence). The trim removed 6 bases at V and 2 bases at J, leaving 18 bases unmatched. This CDR3 comprises 19 residues. This CDR3 is CASSLRDRGLQPLNYGYTF. The CDR3 nucleotides read TGTGCCAGCAGCCTCCGGGACAGGGGACTTCAACCCCTCAACTATGGCTACACCTTC.

Written as DNA, the CDR3 is TGTGCCAGCAGCCGAGGACAGGGGAAGTCCGGGGAGCTGTTTTTT. Translated: CASSRGQGKSGELFF. The chain carries TRBV6-2 or TRBV6-3 and TRBJ2-2; 9 bases line up with TRBD1. V lost 6 bases to trimming and J lost 6 bases; unmatched junction nucleotides: 8. Germline lookup yields CDR1 MNHEY and CDR2 SVGEGT. The CDR3 is 15 residues long.

This clone was picked up a small number of times. The chain carries TRBV21-1 and TRBJ1-2; no DNA check was done on the table's D call, TRBD1. TRBV21-1 is a pseudogene locus. The CDR3 is 15 residues long. This CDR3 is CASRRDRGRSYGYTF. The DNA of the CDR3 is TGTGCCAGCAGACGGGACAGGGGGCGCAGCTATGGCTACACCTTC.

The J gene is TRBJ1-1, the V gene TRBV4-3; 10 bases line up with TRBD1. The CDR3 loop spans 19 amino acids. The V gene end was trimmed by 0 bases and the J gene end by 3 bases; junction bases not matched to a gene: 13. Germline values: CDR1 LGHNA, CDR2 YSLEER. CDR3 coding DNA: TGCGCCAGCAGCCAAGACCAACCCGGGACAGGGGCTCCTTACACTGAAGCTTTCTTT. This sequence encodes CASSQDQPGTGAPYTEAFF.

As for this clone: Distinct nucleotide sequences in the sample also encode this CDR3. This chain joins TRBV18 and TRBJ1-1, with D hard to call. The CDR3 runs to 15 residues. The germline V gene has CDR1 KGHSH and CDR2 LQKENI. V lost 0 bases to trimming and J lost 0 bases, with 8 bases between them. The CDR3 bases are TGTGCCAGCTCACCACCTTCCGGGATGAACACTGAAGCTTTCTTT. This codes for CASSPPSGMNTEAFF.